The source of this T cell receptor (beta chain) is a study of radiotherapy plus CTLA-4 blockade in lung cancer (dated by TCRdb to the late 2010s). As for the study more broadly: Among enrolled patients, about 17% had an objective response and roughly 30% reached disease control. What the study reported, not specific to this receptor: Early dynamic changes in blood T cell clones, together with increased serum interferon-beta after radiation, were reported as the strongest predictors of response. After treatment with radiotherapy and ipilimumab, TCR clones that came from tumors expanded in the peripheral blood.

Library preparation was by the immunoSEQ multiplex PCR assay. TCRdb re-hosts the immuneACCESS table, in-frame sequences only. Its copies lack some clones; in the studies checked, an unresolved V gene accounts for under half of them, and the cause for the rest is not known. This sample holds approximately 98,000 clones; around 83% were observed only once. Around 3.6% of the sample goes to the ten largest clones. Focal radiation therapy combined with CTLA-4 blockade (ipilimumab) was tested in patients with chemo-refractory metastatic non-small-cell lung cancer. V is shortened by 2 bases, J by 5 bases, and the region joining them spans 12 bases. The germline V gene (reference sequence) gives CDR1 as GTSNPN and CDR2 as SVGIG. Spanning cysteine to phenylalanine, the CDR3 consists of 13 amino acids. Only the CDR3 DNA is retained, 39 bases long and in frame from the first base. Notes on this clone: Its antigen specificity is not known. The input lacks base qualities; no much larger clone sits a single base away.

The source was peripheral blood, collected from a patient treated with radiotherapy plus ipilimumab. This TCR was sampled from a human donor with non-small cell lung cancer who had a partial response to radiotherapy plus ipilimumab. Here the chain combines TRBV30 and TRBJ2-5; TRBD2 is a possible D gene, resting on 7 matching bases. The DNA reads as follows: TGTGCCTGGAGTACTGGGGGGGCCGAGACCCAGTACTTC. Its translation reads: CAWSTGGAETQYF.